The 3 T cell receptor beta chains below come from one sample, sequenced in a study of neurological immune-mediated disorders. TCRdb re-called the 5' RACE reads through MiXCR, storing one row per CDR3 protein. The sample holds about 87,000 distinct CDR3 sequences, under 4.5% seen once. Sequenced: PBMCs. These receptors were taken from a woman between 45 and 65 years old with multiple sclerosis.

This clonotype was found many times. The chain recombines TRBV4-2 with TRBJ1-2; D uncertain. The CDR3 covers 15 residues. V gave up 0 bases and J gave up 5 bases, with 13 bases separating them. The germline V gene has CDR1 LGHNA and CDR2 YNFKEQ. CDR3 protein: CASSQETFEEYGYTF. The CDR3 nucleotides are TGTGCCAGCAGCCAAGAAACGTTTGAGGAATATGGCTACACCTTC.

This clonotype was counted many times. V gene TRBV20-1 combines with J gene TRBJ1-2, with D tentatively TRBD1 (5 bases). The CDR3 runs 15 residues. V shed 5 bases and J shed 0 bases, with 16 bases lying between them. Germline V gene lookup returns CDR1 DFQATT and CDR2 SNEGSKA (reference sequence). CDR3 loop: CSAPRQRVANYGYTF. CDR3 DNA sequence: TGCAGTGCTCCCAGACAGCGCGTAGCTAACTATGGCTACACCTTC.

As to this clonotype: One junction end does not reproduce the germline sequence, and a read error may be involved. The CDR3 is CASSLEGAHSTLNF. CDR3 DNA: TGCGCCAGCAGCTTGGAGGGGGCGCATTCAACCCTCAACTTT. The chain carries TRBV5-1 and TRBJ1-6, with 7 bases aligning to TRBD1. Germline CDR1 SGHRS, CDR2 YFSETQ. The CDR3 has 14 residues.